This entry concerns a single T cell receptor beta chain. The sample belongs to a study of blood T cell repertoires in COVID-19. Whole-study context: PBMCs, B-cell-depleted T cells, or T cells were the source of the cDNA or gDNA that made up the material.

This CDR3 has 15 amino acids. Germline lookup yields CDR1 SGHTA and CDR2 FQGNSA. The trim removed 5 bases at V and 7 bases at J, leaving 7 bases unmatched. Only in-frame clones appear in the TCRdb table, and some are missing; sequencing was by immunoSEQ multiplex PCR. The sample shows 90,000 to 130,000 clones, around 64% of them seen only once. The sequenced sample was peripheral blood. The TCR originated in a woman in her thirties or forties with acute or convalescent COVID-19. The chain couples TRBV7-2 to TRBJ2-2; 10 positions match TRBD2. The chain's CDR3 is CASSQRGGRFGELFF. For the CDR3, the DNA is TGTGCCAGCAGCCAGCGGGGGGGCCGTTTCGGGGAGCTGTTTTTT.